The text below deals with one T cell receptor (beta chain). Its specificity is not known. The sample belongs to a study of Ad26.COV2.S vaccination and SARS-CoV-2 variants. Study-wide background: Ad26.COV2.S given intramuscularly, once or twice 56 days apart. Study-wide findings and caveats: Compared with placebo recipients, vaccine recipients had higher spike-specific TCR breadth. After vaccination, substantial breadth of spike-specific CD8+ and CD4+ responses was reported.

TCRdb's table, derived via immunoSEQ multiplex PCR, lists solely in-frame clones and lacks some. Altogether approximately 300,000 clones are present, around 84% being singletons, with the ten largest covering around 1.9%. Described treatment: around 19 received Ad26.COV2.S at low or high dose, single or two shots; about 5 received placebo; per-sample allocation not given. Specimens were obtained on day 63 following the first vaccine or placebo injection. Wuhan-strain SARS-CoV-2 spike was expressed by the Ad26 vector that made up the vaccine. V was cut by 4 bases and J by 7 bases, with 19 bases left in between. The V gene's germline CDR1 is SQVTM and CDR2 ANQGSEA. There are 15 residues in the CDR3.

V and J are TRBV29-1 and TRBJ1-4; tentative D call: TRBD1 (6 bases). The clonotype was recovered from a person aged 18-60 years who received the Ad26.COV2.S COVID-19 vaccine or a placebo. Sequencing used peripheral blood, obtained in a trial of Ad26.COV2.S vaccine versus placebo. CDR3 protein: CSVGSPGANGEKLFF. The CDR3 region has the DNA TGCAGCGTTGGGTCGCCAGGGGCGAATGGTGAAAAACTGTTTTTT.